This T cell receptor beta chain was documented in a study of T cells in Graves' hyperthyroidism and ophthalmopathy. Study-wide background: At initial diagnosis, before any treatment had begun, peripheral blood was obtained. General observations from the study: Most clonotypes expanded in thyroid above 0.001 were likewise present in blood.

From roughly 9.2 ml of fresh peripheral blood, PBMCs were isolated. The investigators amplified TCR beta CDR3 regions from RNA transcripts. The HTBI primer set served for first-round RT-PCR of the TCR CDR3. MiXCR was run by TCRdb on the multiplex PCR reads, yielding one entry per CDR3 protein. The sample records 350,000 to 450,000 distinct CDR3 sequences, approximately 15% being singletons. This clonotype was picked up many times. Its target is unknown. The source of this sequence is an older woman with Graves' hyperthyroidism. The specimen was blood.

CDR3 sequence: CASSDRQGGPQHF. The CDR3 DNA follows: TGTGCCAGCAGTGATCGACAGGGCGGGCCCCAGCATTTT. The genes are TRBV2 and TRBJ1-5, with 7 bases fitting TRBD1. Germline V CDR1 and CDR2: SNHLY, FYNNEI. J lost 9 bases, V lost 3 bases, and 5 bases had no gene match. The CDR3 runs 13 residues.